This passage covers 27 T cell receptor beta chains from one sample sequenced in a study of vaccination and CD4 T cells after COVID-19. No cognate antigen is known for these TCRs. The Oncomine TCR Beta short-read assay was what sequenced the DNA obtained from cultured CD4+ T cells. TCRdb recomputed calls from the PCR reads with MiXCR, one row per CDR3 protein. Here the sample spans fewer than 15,000 distinct CDR3 sequences, roughly 44% being singletons. The treatment here: roughly ten-day PBMC culture with coronavirus spike peptide pools or control peptides (ViraFEST assay). The sequenced sample was cultured CD4+ T cells from blood. The receptors originated from a human donor with COVID-19.

This chain uses TRBV11-1 with TRBJ2-7; D ambiguous. The ends were cut back, 1 base at V and 6 bases at J, with 10 bases in the middle. The CDR3 runs 13 residues. CDR1 is SGHAT, CDR2 FQDESV, per germline (reference sequence). This CDR3 is CASSLGLAGEQYF. The CDR3 coding sequence is TGTGCCAGCAGCTTAGGATTAGCTGGCGAGCAGTACTTC.

The J gene is TRBJ1-1, the V gene TRBV7-2, with D tentatively TRBD1 (6 bases). The CDR3 runs 14 residues. Per the germline V gene, CDR1 is SGHTA and CDR2 is FQGNSA. V was pared by 4 bases and J by 5 bases, with 14 bases between. The CDR3 DNA sequence: TGTGCCAGCAGCTCCCAGGGTCAGGGGACTGAAGCTTTCTTT. Translation: CASSSQGQGTEAFF. The full variable domain, in which reference TRBV7-2 and TRBJ1-1 provide the parts outside the CDR3, is GAGVSQSPSNKVTEKGKDVELRCDPISGHTALYWYRQSLGQGLEFLIYFQGNSAPDKSGLPSDRFSAERTGGSVSTLTIQRTQQEDSAVYLCASSSQGQGTEAFFGQGTRLTVV.

Here the CDR3 DNA reads TGCAGTGTGGGGCGGGGGGGCGGAGAGACCCAGTACTTC. Protein product: CSVGRGGGETQYF. The chain is built from TRBV20-1 and TRBJ2-5; 9 nucleotides agree with TRBD2. Germline V gene lookup returns CDR1 DFQATT and CDR2 SNEGSKA (reference sequence). The V gene end was trimmed by 7 bases and the J gene end by 4 bases; junction bases not matched to a gene: 7. The CDR3 is 13 amino acids.

This chain uses TRBV30 with TRBJ1-2; no definite D call. V was cut by 3 bases and J by 6 bases, with 11 bases left in between. The CDR3 contains 12 residues. The germline gives CDR1 GTSNPN, CDR2 SVGIG (reference sequence). The CDR3 nucleotides are TGTGCCTGGAGCGCCAATGGGGATGGCTACACCTTC. Translation: CAWSANGDGYTF.

The CDR3 protein is CASSLDHQPQHF. Here the CDR3 DNA reads TGTGCCAGCAGCTTGGATCATCAGCCCCAGCATTTT. V usage is TRBV5-4 and J usage is TRBJ1-5; D ambiguous. CDR3 length: 12 amino acids. Germline CDR1 and CDR2: SGHNT and YYREEE (reference sequence). Trimming shortened V by 0 bases and J by 5 bases, and 3 bases separated the two germline ends.

The CDR3 loop reads CAWERGSGNEQFF. CDR3 sequence (DNA): TGTGCCTGGGAGCGGGGTTCAGGGAATGAGCAGTTCTTC. The chain uses TRBV30 and TRBJ2-1; 7 bases are a match to TRBD2. CDR1 and CDR2 from the germline V gene are GTSNPN and SVGIG (reference sequence). Trimming removed 5 bases from V and 7 bases from J; junction bases left unmatched: 8. The CDR3 loop spans 13 amino acids.

There are a few counts of this clonotype. The genes are TRBV6-1 and TRBJ1-3; possible D gene TRBD1, 6 bases. The CDR3 has 14 residues. V was cut by 6 bases and J by 2 bases, with 11 bases left in between. Looked up from germline, CDR1 is MNHNS and CDR2 is SASEGT. The DNA of the CDR3 is TGTGCCAGCAGCACAGGGCCGCCTGGAAACACCATATATTTT. This sequence encodes CASSTGPPGNTIYF.

The V gene is TRBV5-1, the J gene TRBJ2-1; 9 bases match TRBD1. There are 16 residues in the CDR3. Per the germline V gene, CDR1 is SGHRS and CDR2 is YFSETQ. V was clipped by 0 bases and J by 6 bases; unmatched bases: 7. As DNA, the CDR3 is TGCGCCAGCAGCTTGGATGGGACAGGGTCCCCCAATGAGCAGTTCTTC. Protein: CASSLDGTGSPNEQFF. The full variable domain, its missing parts supplied by reference TRBV5-1 and TRBJ2-1, is KAGVTQTPRYLIKTRGQQVTLSCSPISGHRSVSWYQQTPGQGLQFLFEYFSETQRNKGNFPGRFSGRQFSNSRSEMNVSTLELGDSALYLCASSLDGTGSPNEQFFGPGTRLTVL.

This CDR3 reads CASSLRDYGYTF. CDR3 sequence (DNA): TGTGCCAGCAGTCTGAGAGACTATGGCTACACCTTC. The chain employs TRBV28 and TRBJ1-2, with D unclear. The CDR3 is 12 residues long. Deletions cut 5 bases from V and 3 bases from J, with 7 bases between. Per germline, CDR1 MDHEN and CDR2 SYDVKM.

V and J are TRBV7-2 and TRBJ2-3; D unresolved. The germline V gene encodes CDR1 SGHTA and CDR2 FQGNSA. Trimming pared 6 bases from V and 0 bases from J, leaving 16 bases between. The CDR3 covers 16 residues. The CDR3: CASRRISRSSTDTQYF. The CDR3 coding sequence is TGTGCCAGCAGAAGGATTTCCCGTTCTAGCACAGATACGCAGTATTTT.

The V and J genes are TRBV11-3 and TRBJ2-3, with D perhaps TRBD1 (6 bases). Germline CDR1 reads SGHNT; CDR2 reads YENEEA. V was pared by 4 bases and J by 2 bases, with 22 bases between. This CDR3 spans 18 amino acids. Here the CDR3 reads CASSSGRIYRVDTDTQYF. As DNA, the CDR3 is TGTGCCAGCAGCTCCGGCCGAATATACAGGGTGGACACAGATACGCAGTATTTT.

The chain employs TRBV29-1 and TRBJ1-1; D possibly corresponds to TRBD1 (5 bases). The CDR3 has 14 amino acids. Trimming pared 0 bases from V and 1 base from J, leaving 9 bases between. Germline loops: CDR1 SQVTM, CDR2 ANQGSEA. The CDR3, as DNA: TGCAGCGTTGAAGACGGGGGAACGAACACTGAAGCTTTCTTT. Its protein is CSVEDGGTNTEAFF. The entire variable domain, with the rest obtained from reference TRBV29-1 and TRBJ1-1, is as follows: SAVISQKPSRDICQRGTSLTIQCQVDSQVTMMFWYRQQPGQSLTLIATANQGSEATYESGFVIDKFPISRPNLTFSTLTVSNMSPEDSSIYLCSVEDGGTNTEAFFGQGTRLTVV.

V usage is TRBV5-4 and J usage is TRBJ1-2; TRBD1 agrees at 8 bases. V lost 2 bases, J lost 4 bases, and 1 base stayed unmatched. The length of the CDR3 is 13 residues. Germline V gene data show CDR1 as SGHNT and CDR2 as YYREEE (reference sequence). CDR3 sequence reads: CASSFTGGYGYTF. CDR3 in DNA: TGTGCCAGCAGCTTTACAGGGGGCTATGGCTACACCTTC.

This chain joins TRBV2 and TRBJ2-7; 8 bases are a match to TRBD1. This CDR3 is 14 amino acids long. Germline V gene sequence: CDR1 SNHLY, CDR2 FYNNEI. Trimming cost V 8 bases and J 7 bases; bases outside gene matches: 13. The CDR3 sequence: CASLSRTGQGEQYF. CDR3 nucleotide sequence: TGTGCCAGCCTTTCACGGACAGGGCAGGGTGAGCAGTACTTC.

This clonotype came up a few times. Here the CDR3 reads CSARDWPEGSPLHF. The CDR3 nucleotides are TGCAGTGCTAGAGATTGGCCGGAAGGATCACCCCTCCACTTT. J is TRBJ1-6 and V is TRBV20-1; D is undetermined. The CDR3 contains 14 residues. Germline loops: CDR1 DFQATT, CDR2 SNEGSKA (reference sequence). The germline V and J ends were trimmed by 0 bases and 10 bases, with 13 bases remaining between them.

This clonotype was seen more than once but under ten times. This chain uses TRBV15 with TRBJ2-1; TRBD2 matches 10 bases. Germline CDR1 LNHNV, CDR2 YYDKDF (reference sequence). J lost 5 bases, V lost 0 bases, and 4 bases had no gene match. The CDR3 contains 16 residues. The DNA of the CDR3 is TGTGCCACCAGCAGAGAGGGAGCGGGGGGGCACAATGAGCAGTTCTTC. It yields the protein CATSREGAGGHNEQFF.

The rearrangement uses TRBV7-2 and TRBJ2-4, with a weak D call TRBD1 (6 bases). From germline, CDR1 is SGHTA and CDR2 FQGNSA. The CDR3 spans 16 residues. V lost 5 bases to trimming and J lost 0 bases, with 14 bases between them. The CDR3 sequence: CASSQGQNLAKNIQYF. The CDR3 nucleotides are TGTGCCAGCAGCCAAGGACAGAATTTAGCCAAAAACATTCAGTACTTC. Full variable domain (remainder filled in from reference TRBV7-2 and TRBJ2-4): GAGVSQSPSNKVTEKGKDVELRCDPISGHTALYWYRQSLGQGLEFLIYFQGNSAPDKSGLPSDRFSAERTGGSVSTLTIQRTQQEDSAVYLCASSQGQNLAKNIQYFGAGTRLSVL.

The V and J genes are TRBV5-5 and TRBJ2-5; tentative D call: TRBD1 (5 bases). The CDR3 spans 16 residues. CDR1 SGHKS and CDR2 YYEKEE come from the germline V gene (reference sequence). Trimming removed 0 bases from V and 6 bases from J, with 18 bases in between. The CDR3: CASSLAQGWSNQTQYF. CDR3 DNA: TGTGCCAGCAGCTTGGCGCAGGGCTGGTCAAATCAGACCCAGTACTTC.

In regard to this clonotype: One junction end does not reproduce the germline sequence, and a read error may be involved. The chain recombines TRBV6-5 with TRBJ1-2, with D perhaps TRBD1 (5 bases). The CDR3 sequence is 13 residues long. Germline V gene data show CDR1 as MNHEY and CDR2 as SVGAGI. DNA of the CDR3: TGTGCCAGCAGTTCCACGGGAGGGTGGGGCTACGCCTTC. This sequence encodes CASSSTGGWGYAF.

The genes are TRBV12-3 or TRBV12-4 and TRBJ2-1; a possible D gene is TRBD1 (6 bases). CDR3 size: 11 residues. The V and J ends lost 7 bases and 8 bases respectively, with 9 bases between them. The CDR3 sequence is CASIRQDEQFF. CDR3 in DNA: TGTGCCAGCATCCGACAGGATGAGCAGTTCTTC.

This rearrangement joins TRBV20-1 to TRBJ2-7, with a possible D match to TRBD1 (5 bases). Germline V lookup: CDR1 DFQATT, CDR2 SNEGSKA (reference sequence). CDR3 length equals 15 residues. The V end lost 0 bases, the J end lost 0 bases, and 12 bases lay between the germline ends. The CDR3 DNA sequence: TGCAGTGCTAGAGATGAACAGGTAAACTCCTACGAGCAGTACTTC. The encoded protein is CSARDEQVNSYEQYF.

The V and J genes are TRBV7-2 and TRBJ2-3; TRBD1 matches at 7 bases. CDR1 and CDR2 from the germline V gene are SGHTA and FQGNSA. The ends lost 4 bases at V and 5 bases at J; junction bases unmatched: 6. The CDR3 sequence is 14 residues long. The CDR3 nucleotides are TGTGCCAGCAGCTCAGGACAGGTTCGAGATACGCAGTATTTT. The encoded protein is CASSSGQVRDTQYF.

This sequence joins TRBV6-1 and TRBJ2-5, with D maybe TRBD1 (6 bases). The CDR3 totals 12 residues. V was shortened by 5 bases and J by 5 bases, with 9 bases between the two germline ends. Germline CDR1 and CDR2: MNHNS and SASEGT. CDR3 sequence reads: CASSTDRETQYF. DNA for the CDR3: TGTGCCAGCAGTACCGACAGGGAGACCCAGTACTTC.

This chain connects TRBV20-1 to TRBJ1-5, with no clear D. The V and J ends lost 4 bases and 2 bases respectively, with 15 bases between them. The germline gives CDR1 DFQATT, CDR2 SNEGSKA (reference sequence). The CDR3 is 15 residues long. The CDR3: CSATTFVYGNQPQHF. CDR3 coding DNA: TGCAGTGCTACCACGTTCGTCTACGGCAATCAGCCCCAGCATTTT.

J is TRBJ2-6 and V is TRBV19; D remains unclear. Trimming left V 8 bases short and J 4 bases short, with 15 bases between. Germline loops: CDR1 LNHDA, CDR2 SQIVND (reference sequence). This CDR3 region has 15 residues. The CDR3 reads CASCSLSAGANVLTF. The CDR3 coding sequence is TGTGCCAGTTGTTCCCTAAGTGCCGGGGCCAACGTCCTGACTTTC.

The V and J genes are TRBV6-1 and TRBJ2-7; D remains unclear. CDR3 size: 14 residues. V was cut by 0 bases and J by 4 bases, with 10 bases left in between. In germline, CDR1 is MNHNS, CDR2 SASEGT. The CDR3 protein is CASSEALERYEQYF. CDR3 nucleotide sequence: TGTGCCAGCAGTGAAGCGCTTGAGAGGTACGAGCAGTACTTC.

This clonotype was found a few times. The chain joins TRBV6-2 or TRBV6-3 to TRBJ2-3; D is perhaps TRBD2 (5 bases). Germline V gene sequence: CDR1 MNHEY, CDR2 SVGEGT. The length of the CDR3 is 16 residues. Trimming cost V 2 bases and J 5 bases, with 17 bases left between them. The CDR3 DNA reads TGTGCCAGCAGTTACCAGAACTACCCTGGACTAGATACGCAGTATTTT. This sequence encodes CASSYQNYPGLDTQYF.